Below are 8 T cell receptor beta chains sequenced from a single sample in a study of PD-L1 blockade in urothelial cancer. Clones were read by immunoSEQ multiplex PCR, and TCRdb kept only the in-frame ones, dropping some. The repertoire holds some 35,000 clones, with 90% as singletons. Sequencing used PBMCs, obtained around atezolizumab (anti-PD-L1) treatment. The receptors derive from a man between 65 and 85 years old with urothelial cancer.

The chain combines TRBV6-5 with TRBJ1-1; possibly TRBD1 for D (6 bases). Germline CDR1 and CDR2: MNHEY and SVGAGI. The CDR3 is 15 residues long. Trimming shortened V by 0 bases and J by 3 bases, and 11 bases separated the two germline ends. For the CDR3, the DNA is TGTGCCAGCAGTTACTCCGGCAGGGGTCACACTGAAGCTTTCTTT. Translation gives CASSYSGRGHTEAFF.

This rearrangement joins TRBV5-1 to TRBJ2-3, with TRBD1 identical over 11 bases. The CDR3 extends over 15 amino acids. J was trimmed by 6 bases and V by 10 bases; bases with no gene match: 13. Germline V gene data show CDR1 as SGHRS and CDR2 as YFSETQ. The CDR3 sequence: CAGRSGTGGTDTQYF. Here the CDR3 DNA reads TGCGCCGGACGCTCCGGGACAGGGGGAACTGATACGCAGTATTTT.

The rearrangement uses TRBV10-3 and TRBJ2-7; 8 bases match TRBD2. The germline V gene has CDR1 ENHRY and CDR2 SYGVKD. Unmatched junction bases numbered 7, after V lost 8 bases and J lost 1 base. The CDR3 has 14 residues. CDR3 sequence (DNA): TGTGCCATCGGGGGGGGACTAGGGTCCTACGAGCAGTACTTC. Protein product: CAIGGGLGSYEQYF.

The chain is built from TRBV27 and TRBJ2-3; D unresolved. CDR3 size: 13 residues. CDR1 and CDR2 from the germline V gene are MNHEY and SMNVEV (reference sequence). Trimming pared 5 bases from V and 7 bases from J, leaving 13 bases between. The CDR3 DNA reads as TGTGCCAGCAGTGCAGGCCCCCGTTATACGCAGTATTTT. This translates into CASSAGPRYTQYF.

V gene TRBV5-1 combines with J gene TRBJ2-1; no clear D. This CDR3 has 13 residues. CDR1 and CDR2 from the germline V gene are SGHRS and YFSETQ. Deletions cut 2 bases from V and 8 bases from J, with 11 bases between. CDR3 residues: CASSLLGVHEQFF. The DNA of the CDR3 is TGCGCCAGCAGCTTATTGGGCGTCCATGAGCAGTTCTTC. Together with reference TRBV5-1 and TRBJ2-1, the CDR3 gives the full variable domain: KAGVTQTPRYLIKTRGQQVTLSCSPISGHRSVSWYQQTPGQGLQFLFEYFSETQRNKGNFPGRFSGRQFSNSRSEMNVSTLELGDSALYLCASSLLGVHEQFFGPGTRLTVL.

V gene TRBV29-1 combines with J gene TRBJ2-2; a possible D gene is TRBD2 (5 bases). In germline, CDR1 is SQVTM, CDR2 ANQGSEA. V lost 5 bases, J lost 4 bases, and 8 bases lay in between. This CDR3 has 12 amino acids. The CDR3 region is CSVTGGTGELFF. The CDR3 DNA sequence: TGCAGCGTTACTGGAGGCACCGGGGAGCTGTTTTTT.

The rearrangement links TRBV5-1 to TRBJ1-1, with TRBD1 identical over 7 bases. The junction had 5 bases not matched to a gene; V was cut back by 2 bases and J by 1 base. The germline CDR1 and CDR2 sequences are SGHRS and YFSETQ. This CDR3 spans 15 amino acids. The CDR3 loop reads CASSFRQGSNTEAFF. The CDR3 nucleotides are TGCGCCAGCAGCTTCCGACAGGGATCGAACACTGAAGCTTTCTTT.

This clone was detected once. The chain uses TRBV2 and TRBJ1-5; 8 bases align to TRBD1. V lost 4 bases and J lost 8; bases outside the gene matches: 16. In germline, CDR1 is SNHLY, CDR2 FYNNEI. The CDR3 runs to 17 residues. The CDR3 protein is CASSAGTGESRWKPQHF. The CDR3 nucleotides read TGTGCCAGCAGTGCGGGGACAGGTGAGAGCCGTTGGAAGCCCCAGCATTTT.